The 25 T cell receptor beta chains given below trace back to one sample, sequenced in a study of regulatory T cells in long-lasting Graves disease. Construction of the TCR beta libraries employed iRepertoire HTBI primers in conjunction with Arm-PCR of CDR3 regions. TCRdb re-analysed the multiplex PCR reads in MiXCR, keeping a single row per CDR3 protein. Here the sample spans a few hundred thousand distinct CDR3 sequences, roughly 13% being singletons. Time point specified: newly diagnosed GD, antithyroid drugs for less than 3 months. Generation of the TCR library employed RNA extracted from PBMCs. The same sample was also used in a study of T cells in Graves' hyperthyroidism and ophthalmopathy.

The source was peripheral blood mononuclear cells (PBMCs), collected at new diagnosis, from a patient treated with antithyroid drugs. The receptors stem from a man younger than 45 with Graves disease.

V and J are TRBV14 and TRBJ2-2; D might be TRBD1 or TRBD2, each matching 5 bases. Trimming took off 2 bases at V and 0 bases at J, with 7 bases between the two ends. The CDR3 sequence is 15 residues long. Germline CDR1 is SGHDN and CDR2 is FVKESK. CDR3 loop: CASSQQGPNTGELFF. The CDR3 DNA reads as TGTGCCAGCAGCCAACAGGGACCGAACACCGGGGAGCTGTTTTTT.

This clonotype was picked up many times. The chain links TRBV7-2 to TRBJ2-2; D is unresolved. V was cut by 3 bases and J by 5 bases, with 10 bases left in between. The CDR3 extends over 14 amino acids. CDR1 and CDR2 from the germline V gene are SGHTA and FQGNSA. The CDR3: CASSLAGLTGELFF. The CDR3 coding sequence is TGTGCCAGCAGCTTGGCCGGGTTGACCGGGGAGCTGTTTTTT.

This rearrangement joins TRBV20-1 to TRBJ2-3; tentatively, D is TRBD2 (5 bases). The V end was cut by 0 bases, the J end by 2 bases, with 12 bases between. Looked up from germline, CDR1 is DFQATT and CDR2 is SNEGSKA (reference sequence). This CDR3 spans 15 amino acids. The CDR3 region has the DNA TGCAGTGCTAGAGATCTGGAGGATTTCACAGATACGCAGTATTTT. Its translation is CSARDLEDFTDTQYF.

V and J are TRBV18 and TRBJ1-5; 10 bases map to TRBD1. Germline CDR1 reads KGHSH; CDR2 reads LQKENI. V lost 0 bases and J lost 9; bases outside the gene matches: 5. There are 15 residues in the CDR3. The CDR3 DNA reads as TGTGCCAGCTCACCACCGGGACAGGGGTATCCGCCCCAGCATTTT. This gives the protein CASSPPGQGYPPQHF.

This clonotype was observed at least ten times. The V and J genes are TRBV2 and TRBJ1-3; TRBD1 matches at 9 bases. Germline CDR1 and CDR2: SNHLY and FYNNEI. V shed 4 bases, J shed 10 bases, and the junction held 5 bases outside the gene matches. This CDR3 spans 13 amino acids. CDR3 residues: CASSAGQGRTIYF. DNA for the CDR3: TGTGCCAGCAGTGCCGGACAGGGGAGAACCATATATTTT.

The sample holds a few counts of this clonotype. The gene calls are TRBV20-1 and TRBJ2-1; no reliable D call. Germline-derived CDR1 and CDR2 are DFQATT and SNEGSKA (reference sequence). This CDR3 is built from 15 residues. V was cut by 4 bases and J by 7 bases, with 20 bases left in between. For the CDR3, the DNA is TGCAGTGCTACAGTGGGCAGAATAATGTGGAATGAGCAGTTCTTC. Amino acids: CSATVGRIMWNEQFF.

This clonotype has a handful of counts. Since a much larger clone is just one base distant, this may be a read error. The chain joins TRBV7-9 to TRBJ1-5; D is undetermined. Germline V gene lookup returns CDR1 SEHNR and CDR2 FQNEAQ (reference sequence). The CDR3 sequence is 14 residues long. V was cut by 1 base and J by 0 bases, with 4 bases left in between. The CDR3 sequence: CASSLENSNQPQHF. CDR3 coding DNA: TGTGCCAGCAGCTTAGAGAATAGCAATCAGCCCCAGCATTTT.

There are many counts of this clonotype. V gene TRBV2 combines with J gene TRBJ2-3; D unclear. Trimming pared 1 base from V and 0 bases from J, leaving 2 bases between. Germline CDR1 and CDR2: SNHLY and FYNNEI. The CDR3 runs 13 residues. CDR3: CASSEESTDTQYF. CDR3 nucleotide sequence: TGTGCCAGCAGTGAAGAAAGCACAGATACGCAGTATTTT. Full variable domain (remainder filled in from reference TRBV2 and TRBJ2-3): EPEVTQTPSHQVTQMGQEVILRCVPISNHLYFYWYRQILGQKVEFLVSFYNNEISEKSEIFDDQFSVERPDGSNFTLKIRSTKLEDSAMYFCASSEESTDTQYFGPGTRLTVL.

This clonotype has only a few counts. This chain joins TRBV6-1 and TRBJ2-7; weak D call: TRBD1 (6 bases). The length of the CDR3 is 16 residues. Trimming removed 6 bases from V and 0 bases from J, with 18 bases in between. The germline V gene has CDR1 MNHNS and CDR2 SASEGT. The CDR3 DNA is TGTGCCAGCAGCCGAACCGACAGGCCCGGCTCCTACGAGCAGTACTTC. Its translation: CASSRTDRPGSYEQYF.

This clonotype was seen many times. The CDR3 sequence: CASSRSLGEQFF. The CDR3 DNA sequence: TGTGCCAGCTCACGGAGTTTGGGTGAGCAGTTCTTC. The V gene is TRBV6-1, the J gene TRBJ2-1; D unresolved. This CDR3 is 12 amino acids long. Trimming took off 8 bases at V and 9 bases at J, with 14 bases between the two ends. From germline, CDR1 is MNHNS and CDR2 SASEGT.

CDR3 nucleotides: TGTGCCAGCAGTTGGGTAGGGCTAAGGAATTCACCCCTCCACTTT. Residues: CASSWVGLRNSPLHF. The chain links TRBV27 to TRBJ1-6, with D unclear. The germline V and J ends were trimmed by 4 bases and 7 bases, with 14 bases remaining between them. The length of the CDR3 is 15 residues. Germline CDR1 and CDR2: MNHEY and SMNVEV (reference sequence).

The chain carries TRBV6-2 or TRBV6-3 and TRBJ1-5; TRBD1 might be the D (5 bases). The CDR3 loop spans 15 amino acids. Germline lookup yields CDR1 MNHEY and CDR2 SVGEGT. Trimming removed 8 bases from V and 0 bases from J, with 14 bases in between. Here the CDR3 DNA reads TGTGCCAGCGGGGCGGTGGCACTTAGCAATCAGCCCCAGCATTTT. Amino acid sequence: CASGAVALSNQPQHF.

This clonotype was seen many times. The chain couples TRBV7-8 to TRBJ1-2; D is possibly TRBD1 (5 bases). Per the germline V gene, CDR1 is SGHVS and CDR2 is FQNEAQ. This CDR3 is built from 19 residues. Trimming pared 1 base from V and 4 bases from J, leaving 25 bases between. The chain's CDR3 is CASSLVPLGRQTRGYGYTF. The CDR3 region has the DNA TGTGCCAGCAGCTTAGTACCACTGGGACGGCAGACGAGAGGCTATGGCTACACCTTC. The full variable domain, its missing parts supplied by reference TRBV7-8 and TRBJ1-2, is GAGVSQSPRYKVAKRGQDVALRCDPISGHVSLFWYQQALGQGPEFLTYFQNEAQLDKSGLPSDRFFAERPEGSVSTLKIQRTQQEDSAVYLCASSLVPLGRQTRGYGYTFGSGTRLTVV.

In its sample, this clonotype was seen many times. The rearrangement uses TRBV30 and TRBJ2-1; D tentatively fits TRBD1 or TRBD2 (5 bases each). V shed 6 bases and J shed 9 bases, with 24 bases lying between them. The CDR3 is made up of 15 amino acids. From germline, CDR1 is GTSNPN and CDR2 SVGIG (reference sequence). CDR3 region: CACTLTVGRRGEQFF. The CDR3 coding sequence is TGTGCCTGCACCTTGACGGTAGGGAGAAGGGGTGAGCAGTTCTTC. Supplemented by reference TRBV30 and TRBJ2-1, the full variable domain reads SQTIHQWPATLVQPVGSPLSLECTVEGTSNPNLYWYRQAAGRGLQLLFYSVGIGQISSEVPQNLSASRPQDRQFILSSKKLLLSDSGFYLCACTLTVGRRGEQFFGPGTRLTVL.

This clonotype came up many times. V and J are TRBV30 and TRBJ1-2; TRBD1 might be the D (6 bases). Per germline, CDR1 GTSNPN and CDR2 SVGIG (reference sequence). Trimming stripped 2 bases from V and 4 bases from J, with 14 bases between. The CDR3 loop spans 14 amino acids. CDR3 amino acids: CAWSPRQARYGYTF. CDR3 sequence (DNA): TGTGCCTGGAGTCCACGACAGGCACGCTATGGCTACACCTTC.

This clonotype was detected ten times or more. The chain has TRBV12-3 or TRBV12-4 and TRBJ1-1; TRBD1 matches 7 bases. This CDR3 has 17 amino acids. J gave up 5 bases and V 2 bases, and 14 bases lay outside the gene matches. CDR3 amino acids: CASSLFSAQGSGTEAFF. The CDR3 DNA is TGTGCCAGCAGTTTATTTTCCGCACAGGGGTCAGGTACTGAAGCTTTCTTT.

The CDR3 sequence is CSARDLQDSTYEQYF. For the CDR3, the DNA is TGCAGTGCTAGAGATCTTCAGGACTCAACCTACGAGCAGTACTTC. The V and J genes are TRBV20-1 and TRBJ2-7; a weak D match, TRBD2 (5 bases). Per germline, CDR1 DFQATT and CDR2 SNEGSKA (reference sequence). Trimming shortened V by 0 bases and J by 2 bases, and 14 bases separated the two germline ends. CDR3 size: 15 residues.

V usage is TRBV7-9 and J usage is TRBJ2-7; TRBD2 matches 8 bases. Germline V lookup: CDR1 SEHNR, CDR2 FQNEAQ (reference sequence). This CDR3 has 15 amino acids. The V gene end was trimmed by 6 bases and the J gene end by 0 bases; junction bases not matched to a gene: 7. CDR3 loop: CASSSQRERSYEQYF. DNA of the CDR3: TGTGCCAGCAGTTCGCAGCGGGAGCGCTCCTACGAGCAGTACTTC.

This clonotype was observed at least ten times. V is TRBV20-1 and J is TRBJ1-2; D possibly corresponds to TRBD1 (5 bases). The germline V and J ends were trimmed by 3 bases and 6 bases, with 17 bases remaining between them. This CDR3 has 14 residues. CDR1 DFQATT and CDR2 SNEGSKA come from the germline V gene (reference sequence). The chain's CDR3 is CSARKGEPDDGYTF. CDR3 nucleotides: TGCAGTGCTAGGAAAGGGGAACCCGACGATGGCTACACCTTC.

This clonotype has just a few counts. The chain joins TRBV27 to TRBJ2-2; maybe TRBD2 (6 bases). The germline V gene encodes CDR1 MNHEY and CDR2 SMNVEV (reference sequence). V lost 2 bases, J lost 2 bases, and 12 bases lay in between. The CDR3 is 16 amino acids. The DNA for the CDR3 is TGTGCCAGCAGTTTAAACCCAGCGGGCAACACCGGGGAGCTGTTTTTT. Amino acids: CASSLNPAGNTGELFF.

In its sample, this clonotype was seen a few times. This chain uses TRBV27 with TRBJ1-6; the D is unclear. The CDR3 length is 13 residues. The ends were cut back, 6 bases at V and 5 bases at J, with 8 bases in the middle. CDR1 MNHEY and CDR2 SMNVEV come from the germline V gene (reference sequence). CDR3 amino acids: CASSLRDNSPLHF. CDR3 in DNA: TGTGCCAGCAGCTTGAGAGATAATTCACCCCTCCACTTT.

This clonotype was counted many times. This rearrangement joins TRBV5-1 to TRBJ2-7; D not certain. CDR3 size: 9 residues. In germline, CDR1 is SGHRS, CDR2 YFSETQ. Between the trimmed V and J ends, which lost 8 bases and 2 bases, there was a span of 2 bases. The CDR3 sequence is CARAYEQYF. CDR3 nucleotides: TGCGCCAGAGCCTACGAGCAGTACTTC.

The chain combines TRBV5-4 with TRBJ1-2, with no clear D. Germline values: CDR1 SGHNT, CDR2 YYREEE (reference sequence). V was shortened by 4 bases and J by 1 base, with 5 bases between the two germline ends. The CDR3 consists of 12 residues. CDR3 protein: CASSQYNYGYTF. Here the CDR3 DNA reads TGTGCCAGCAGCCAATATAACTATGGCTACACCTTC. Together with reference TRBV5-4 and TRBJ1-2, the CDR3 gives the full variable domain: ETGVTQSPTHLIKTRGQQVTLRCSSQSGHNTVSWYQQALGQGPQFIFQYYREEENGRGNFPPRFSGLQFPNYSSELNVNALELDDSALYLCASSQYNYGYTFGSGTRLTVV.

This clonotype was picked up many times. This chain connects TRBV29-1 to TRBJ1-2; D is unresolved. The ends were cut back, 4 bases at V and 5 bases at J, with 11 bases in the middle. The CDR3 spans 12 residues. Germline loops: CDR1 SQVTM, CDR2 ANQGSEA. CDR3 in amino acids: CSVVASVYGYTF. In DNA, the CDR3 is TGCAGCGTTGTGGCCAGTGTGTATGGCTACACCTTC.

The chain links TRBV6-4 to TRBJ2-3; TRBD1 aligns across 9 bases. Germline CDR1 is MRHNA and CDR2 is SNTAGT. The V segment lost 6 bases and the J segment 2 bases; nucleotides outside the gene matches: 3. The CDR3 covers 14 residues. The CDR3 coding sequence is TGTGCCAGCAGGGACAGGGGAGTCACAGATACGCAGTATTTT. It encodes CASRDRGVTDTQYF.